This T cell receptor (beta chain) was obtained from a study of spatial heterogeneity in lung cancer (dated by TCRdb to about 2019). About the investigation overall: Beta-chain transcripts were consistently detected in greater numbers than alpha-chain transcripts, which likely reflected higher beta-chain transcript abundance. In the raw uncorrected reads, each unique combination of TCR and UMI appeared on average more than ten times. TCR alpha and beta repertoires were quantitatively compared across multiple tumor regions, matched nontumor lung and blood in non-small cell lung cancer. Nonsynonymous mutation counts, determined by whole-exome sequencing of tumor tissue, were related to TCR repertoire features. In tumor regions, TCR transcript counts showed a strong correlation with a T cell transcriptional module score derived from matched bulk RNA-seq. Both alpha and beta chains were TCR-sequenced in samples taken at surgery, namely 220 tumor regions, 62 to 70 matched nontumor lung samples and a few dozen PBMC samples. Study-wide conclusions, independent of this receptor: Additional single-cell paired TCR alpha and beta sequencing was considered necessary to confirm, at a functional level, the hypothesis that regional TCRs recognize regional mutations. Counts of ubiquitous and regional expanded TCRs were found to correlate with counts of ubiquitous and regional nonsynonymous mutations, respectively. The tumor nonsynonymous mutation count correlated with the number of expanded alpha and beta TCRs within the tumor. TCR-seq was estimated to cover only approximately 6.3% of tumor T cells for alpha chains and 13% to 15% for beta chains.

Interpreted using the paper, the time point label stands for: sample taken at primary tumor resection. The donors were about 71 patients from the lung TRACERx cohort who had early-stage, untreated non-small cell lung cancer. Without any cell sorting, TCR sequencing was performed on whole RNA extracted either from tumor and nontumor lung tissue or from cryopreserved PBMC samples. Patients were selected for TCR sequencing only if sufficient RNA was available from at least two tumor regions. A lung pathologist reviewed the tumor and adjacent nontumor lung specimens before the specimens were selected. Relative to germline, V is 4 bases shorter and J is 0 bases shorter, with 7 bases between their ends. In the germline V gene, CDR1 corresponds to SGHTA and CDR2 to FQGNSA. Including cysteine and phenylalanine, the CDR3 has 14 amino acids. Only the CDR3 part of the read is kept: 42 bases, read in frame from the first base.

The table lists this clonotype with many counts. It has no known antigen specificity. There are no base qualities to consult, and no much larger clone falls within one base. Libraries were prepared through 5' RACE. The reads were generated on a NextSeq 500. The TCR library protocol attached a unique molecular identifier to each TCR cDNA molecule to allow correction of PCR and sequencing errors. In the paper's pipeline: TCR identification, UMI-based error correction and CDR3 extraction were performed with Decombinator tools. TCRs above a frequency of 2 per 1,000, corresponding to the top 1% of the tumor frequency distribution, were defined as expanded. Expanded tumor TCRs statistically deemed absent (corrected P<0.05) from at least one tumor region were classed as regional, and all other expanded tumor TCRs were classed as ubiquitous. Each repertoire was subsampled 100 times to 5,000 TCRs, after which Renyi diversity was computed with the R vegan package. To build CDR3 similarity networks, amino acid triplet string-kernel similarity was used, and CDR3s were connected when their pairwise similarity was above 0.82. Using fastp trimming at Q25 and MiXCR clonotype assembly, TCRdb reanalyzed the public sequencing data and kept in-frame beta chains. CDR3 protein duplicates are merged, each entry listing the most common genes and DNA. The V and J calls come from TCRdb's annotation, not from the publication. This sample holds 25,000 to 30,000 distinct CDR3 sequences; approximately 7.7% were observed only once. In total, the top ten clones hold approximately 25% of the sample.

The V and J segments used are TRBV7-2 and TRBJ2-1, with the D gene call left open. Sequencing used lung tumor tissue, obtained at surgery. The sequence was obtained from a male donor with early-stage non-small cell lung cancer. The CDR3 sequence is CASSSGFSYNEQFF. The sequence in DNA is TGTGCCAGCAGCTCCGGATTCTCCTACAATGAGCAGTTCTTC.